This TCR beta chain was captured by sequencing in a study of shared T cell receptors in the human thymus. The germline V and J ends were trimmed by 2 bases and 5 bases, with 11 bases remaining between them. The CDR3 is 14 amino acids. Germline assignment: CDR1 SGDLS and CDR2 YYNGEE. The assay was immunoSEQ multiplex PCR, and TCRdb's table has in-frame clones only and misses some. The sample includes 540,000 or so clones, more than 75% of them seen just once. This sample was shared with a second study, whose subject was human thymus T cells. That publication notes: Corrective cardiac surgery supplied the resected thymus tissue. Thymic and blood repertoires appeared to carry a bias in their V and J gene usage. Related research described thymic repertoires that were highly overlapping among unrelated individuals.

The receptor's source is a boy less than two years old with a congenital heart defect. Material for sequencing was thymocytes. The rearrangement joins TRBV9 to TRBJ2-1, with D possibly TRBD1 on 6 matching bases. The CDR3 region has the DNA TGTGCCAGCAGCGTTGGGCAGGGGCACAATGAGCAGTTCTTC. This encodes CASSVGQGHNEQFF.